These T cell receptor beta chains were read from a single sample in a study of shared clonotypes between healthy human individuals. Here immunoSEQ multiplex PCR was the method, and the copy in TCRdb shows in-frame clones only, minus some. The sample records roughly 1,000,000 clones, roughly 74% being singletons. The sequenced sample was memory CD4+ T cells from PBMCs. The origin of the receptors is a man aged 18 to 30 in good health. Some clones in this sample may be carry-over from other donors' samples. Both conserved end residues are part of each CDR3. The D gene is left open where the match is weak. Clone size appears in some rows only: once, few, many, or a class for an expanded clone.

D gene	J gene	clone size	V gene	CDR3 length	CDR3 DNA	CDR3 protein
.	TRBJ1-2	.	TRBV2	14	TGTGCCAGCAGTGAAGCGCTTAGGGGCTATGGCTACACCTTC	CASSEALRGYGYTF
TRBD1	TRBJ2-7	.	TRBV29-1	12	TGCAGCGTTCGGGGACAGGGCTACGAGCAGTACTTC	CSVRGQGYEQYF
.	TRBJ1-1	.	TRBV5-1	14	TGCGCCAGCAGCCGATCGGGATTCAGCACTGAAGCTTTCTTT	CASSRSGFSTEAFF
.	TRBJ2-7	once	TRBV7-9	14	TGTGCCAGCAGCTTAGGTGAGGGAATCGCTGGCCTTTACTTC	CASSLGEGIAGLYF
.	TRBJ2-3	.	TRBV29-1	11	TGCAGCGAGTCGGCCGGGGGTACGCAGTATTTT	CSESAGGTQYF
.	TRBJ2-7	.	TRBV5-4	14	TGTGCCAGCAGCCCGGGGGGCGGGACCTACGAGCAGTACTTC	CASSPGGGTYEQYF
.	TRBJ1-1	.	TRBV5-1	15	TGCGCCAGCAGCTTGTACTACCCTTTGAACACTGAAGCTTTCTTT	CASSLYYPLNTEAFF
TRBD2	TRBJ2-2	.	TRBV7-9	14	TGTGCCAGCAGCCCCAGCGGGAGCACCGGGGAGCTGTTTTTT	CASSPSGSTGELFF
.	TRBJ1-2	.	TRBV5-6	16	TGTGCCAGCAGCCCAAGGACAGAACAATATAACTATGGCTACACCTTC	CASSPRTEQYNYGYTF
.	TRBJ1-1	.	TRBV28	18	TGTGCCAGCAGTTTATGGTCTCTAAGGGACTCCCTTAACACTGAAGCTTTCTTT	CASSLWSLRDSLNTEAFF
.	TRBJ1-3	.	TRBV5-6	15	TGTGCCAGCAGCCCTGGATCAGGGGTTGGAAACACCATATATTTT	CASSPGSGVGNTIYF
TRBD1	TRBJ1-1	few	TRBV2	13	TGTGCCAGCAGTGTGACAGGGGGCACTGAAGCTTTCTTT	CASSVTGGTEAFF
TRBD1	TRBJ2-7	.	TRBV5-1	14	TGCGCCAGCAGCGGCCGGGACAGGGGGTCTAAGCAGTACTTC	CASSGRDRGSKQYF
.	TRBJ2-2	few	TRBV5-1	14	TGCGCCAGCATCCTCGACCCGAACACCGGGGAGCTGTTTTTT	CASILDPNTGELFF
TRBD1	TRBJ2-2	.	TRBV5-1	16	TGCGCCAGCAGCTTGGTAGGGACAGGGAACACCGGGGAGCTGTTTTTT	CASSLVGTGNTGELFF
.	TRBJ2-7	.	TRBV19	13	TGTGCCAGTAGTGTCGACATCTCCTACGAGCAGTACTTC	CASSVDISYEQYF
.	TRBJ1-1	once	TRBV11-2	15	TGTGCCAGCTGTTCTCCGGGCAGGGGTATTAGTGAAGCTTTCTTT	CASCSPGRGISEAFF
.	TRBJ2-3	.	TRBV2	15	TGTGCCAGCAGTCTGGGGGCGGGGGAGGCTGGTACGCAGTATTTT	CASSLGAGEAGTQYF
TRBD2	TRBJ2-3	.	TRBV29-1	13	TGCAGCGTGGGGGAGGGAAGCACAGATACGCAGTATTTT	CSVGEGSTDTQYF
.	TRBJ1-2	few	TRBV7-9	12	TGTGCCAGCAGCTTAGACAGGGAATATAGAACCTTC	CASSLDREYRTF
.	TRBJ1-1	.	TRBV10-3	12	TGTGCCAGCAGTTACTCGGCGAGTGAAGCTTTCTTT	CASSYSASEAFF
.	TRBJ1-5	.	TRBV28	16	TGTGCCAGCAGTTTAAGTGGGGCGGGGGTCCCCCCGCCCCAGCATTTT	CASSLSGAGVPPPQHF
.	TRBJ1-3	.	TRBV4-1	13	TGCGCCAGCAGCCAAGTTGAGGGAAACACCATATATTTT	CASSQVEGNTIYF
TRBD1	TRBJ1-1	.	TRBV19	13	TGTGCCAGTAGTCGGGACAGTAAAGCTGAAGCTTTCTTT	CASSRDSKAEAFF
TRBD2	TRBJ2-7	.	TRBV7-6	15	TGTGCCAGCAGCCAACTAGCGGGAGGGGCCTACGAGCAGTACTTC	CASSQLAGGAYEQYF
TRBD1	TRBJ1-6	.	TRBV29-1	13	TGCAGCGTTTCAGGGGGCCCCCATTCACCCCTCCACTTT	CSVSGGPHSPLHF
.	TRBJ1-3	.	TRBV5-1	14	TGCGCCAGCAGCTTGGGGGCCCCAAAAAACACCATATATTTT	CASSLGAPKNTIYF
.	TRBJ2-1	.	TRBV5-4	16	TGTGCCAGCAGCCGAGACAGGATAAGCTCCTACAATGAGCAGTTCTTC	CASSRDRISSYNEQFF
.	TRBJ2-3	.	TRBV2	13	TGTGCCAGCGGACAGCCTAGCACAGATACGCAGTATTTT	CASGQPSTDTQYF
.	TRBJ1-5	.	TRBV5-5	13	TGTGCCAGCAGCTTTTCAGGAGATCAGCCCCAGCATTTT	CASSFSGDQPQHF
TRBD2	TRBJ2-6	.	TRBV7-3	16	TGTGCCAGCGCGGGAGGGCCTAGGGCTGGGGCCAACGTCCTGACTTTC	CASAGGPRAGANVLTF
.	TRBJ2-3	.	TRBV7-7	15	TGTGCCAGCAGCCCTACAGGGCAGGGGTCGGGTACGCAGTATTTT	CASSPTGQGSGTQYF
TRBD1	TRBJ1-1	.	TRBV28	13	TGTGCCAGCAGTTTATCCGGGACAGTTGAAGCTTTCTTT	CASSLSGTVEAFF
TRBD1	TRBJ2-1	.	TRBV11-3	20	TGTGCCAGCAGCTCCGACCAGAAACCGGGACAGGGGTTTGAGTACAATGAGCAGTTCTTC	CASSSDQKPGQGFEYNEQFF
.	TRBJ1-2	.	TRBV15	13	TGTGCCACCAGCACCGGGGTCGACTATGGCTACACCTTC	CATSTGVDYGYTF
.	TRBJ2-1	many	TRBV30	14	TGTGCCTGGAGCGCCACACGGGTGCGGAATGAGCAGTTCTTC	CAWSATRVRNEQFF
.	TRBJ1-4	.	TRBV28	13	TGTGCCAGCAGTTCGGTCATTAATGAAAAACTGTTTTTT	CASSSVINEKLFF
TRBD2	TRBJ2-7	.	TRBV19	17	TGTGCCAGTACCCCTAGGTATGGGGGGGGACTCTCCTACGAGCAGTACTTC	CASTPRYGGGLSYEQYF
.	TRBJ1-1	.	TRBV7-9	13	TGTGCCAGCAGCTTGGCCCAGGGATCTGAAGCTTTCTTT	CASSLAQGSEAFF
.	TRBJ2-2	.	TRBV9	13	TGTGCCAGCAGCCCTAGGTCTGCCGGGGAGCTGTTTTTT	CASSPRSAGELFF
.	TRBJ1-2	.	TRBV15	11	TGTGCCACCAGCACCTTTTATGGCTACACCTTC	CATSTFYGYTF
.	TRBJ1-2	.	TRBV6-1	13	TGTGCCAGCTCGGAGAACAGGGTCGTTGGCTACACCTTC	CASSENRVVGYTF
.	TRBJ2-7	.	TRBV6-5	14	TGTGCCAGCAGATCCCGGGACCCCGCGGACGAGCAGTACTTC	CASRSRDPADEQYF
TRBD2	TRBJ2-1	.	TRBV7-3	15	TGTGCCAGCAGCTTATACTCTAGCGGGGACAATGAGCAGTTCTTC	CASSLYSSGDNEQFF
.	TRBJ2-1	few	TRBV27	14	TGTGCCAGCAGTTTAAGAGTGGAGTACAATGAGCAGTTCTTC	CASSLRVEYNEQFF
TRBD2	TRBJ2-1	.	TRBV7-2	16	TGTGCCAGCAGCTTAGGTTGGGCGGGAGTCTACAATGAGCAGTTCTTC	CASSLGWAGVYNEQFF
.	TRBJ2-6	few	TRBV19	15	TGTGCCAGTAGTATAACTAGCTCTGGGGCCAACGTCCTGACTTTC	CASSITSSGANVLTF
TRBD1	TRBJ1-5	.	TRBV6-5	15	TGTGCCAGCAGCCCTCAACAGGGGCTGGGGCAGCCCCAGCATTTT	CASSPQQGLGQPQHF
.	TRBJ2-7	.	TRBV27	14	TGTGCCAGCAGTAGTATTCTCGGCTCTAGAGAGCAGTACTTC	CASSSILGSREQYF
.	TRBJ2-3	.	TRBV4-1	12	TGCGCCAGCAGCCACGTCGCGGATACGCAGTATTTT	CASSHVADTQYF